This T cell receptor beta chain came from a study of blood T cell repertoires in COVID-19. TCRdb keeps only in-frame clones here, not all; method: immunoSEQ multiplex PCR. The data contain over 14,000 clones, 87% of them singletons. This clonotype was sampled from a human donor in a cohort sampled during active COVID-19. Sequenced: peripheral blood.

For the CDR3, the DNA is TGTGCCAGTAGCATCTCGGGCCCCCTACTAGCGGGAGACTACAATGAGCAGTTCTTC. The encoded protein is CASSISGPLLAGDYNEQFF. The chain has TRBV19 and TRBJ2-1, with 11 bases identical to TRBD2. V trimming: 6 bases; J trimming: 3 bases; junction bases outside the gene matches: 16. CDR3 length equals 19 residues. CDR1 is LNHDA, CDR2 SQIVND, per germline (reference sequence).